This T cell receptor (beta chain) emerged from a study of blood T cell repertoires in COVID-19. V was cut by 6 bases and J by 8 bases, with 10 bases left in between. Germline CDR1 is MNHEY and CDR2 is SVGAGI. The CDR3 length is 11 residues. Methods used by the authors: Amplification of reference gene primers provided the estimated nucleated cell counts. Method: immunoSEQ multiplex PCR; TCRdb's copy keeps in-frame clones and lacks some. V, J and clone size derive from that table, while D and trimming were established from the DNA sequence. The sample lists some 190,000 clones; around 84% were seen once.

The chain links TRBV6-5 to TRBJ1-1; possibly TRBD1 for D (6 bases). This TCR came from a human donor in a cohort sampled during active COVID-19. The sequenced material came from peripheral blood. The DNA for the CDR3 is TGTGCCAGCAGACCCGGGACAGAAGCTTTCTTT. This encodes CASRPGTEAFF.